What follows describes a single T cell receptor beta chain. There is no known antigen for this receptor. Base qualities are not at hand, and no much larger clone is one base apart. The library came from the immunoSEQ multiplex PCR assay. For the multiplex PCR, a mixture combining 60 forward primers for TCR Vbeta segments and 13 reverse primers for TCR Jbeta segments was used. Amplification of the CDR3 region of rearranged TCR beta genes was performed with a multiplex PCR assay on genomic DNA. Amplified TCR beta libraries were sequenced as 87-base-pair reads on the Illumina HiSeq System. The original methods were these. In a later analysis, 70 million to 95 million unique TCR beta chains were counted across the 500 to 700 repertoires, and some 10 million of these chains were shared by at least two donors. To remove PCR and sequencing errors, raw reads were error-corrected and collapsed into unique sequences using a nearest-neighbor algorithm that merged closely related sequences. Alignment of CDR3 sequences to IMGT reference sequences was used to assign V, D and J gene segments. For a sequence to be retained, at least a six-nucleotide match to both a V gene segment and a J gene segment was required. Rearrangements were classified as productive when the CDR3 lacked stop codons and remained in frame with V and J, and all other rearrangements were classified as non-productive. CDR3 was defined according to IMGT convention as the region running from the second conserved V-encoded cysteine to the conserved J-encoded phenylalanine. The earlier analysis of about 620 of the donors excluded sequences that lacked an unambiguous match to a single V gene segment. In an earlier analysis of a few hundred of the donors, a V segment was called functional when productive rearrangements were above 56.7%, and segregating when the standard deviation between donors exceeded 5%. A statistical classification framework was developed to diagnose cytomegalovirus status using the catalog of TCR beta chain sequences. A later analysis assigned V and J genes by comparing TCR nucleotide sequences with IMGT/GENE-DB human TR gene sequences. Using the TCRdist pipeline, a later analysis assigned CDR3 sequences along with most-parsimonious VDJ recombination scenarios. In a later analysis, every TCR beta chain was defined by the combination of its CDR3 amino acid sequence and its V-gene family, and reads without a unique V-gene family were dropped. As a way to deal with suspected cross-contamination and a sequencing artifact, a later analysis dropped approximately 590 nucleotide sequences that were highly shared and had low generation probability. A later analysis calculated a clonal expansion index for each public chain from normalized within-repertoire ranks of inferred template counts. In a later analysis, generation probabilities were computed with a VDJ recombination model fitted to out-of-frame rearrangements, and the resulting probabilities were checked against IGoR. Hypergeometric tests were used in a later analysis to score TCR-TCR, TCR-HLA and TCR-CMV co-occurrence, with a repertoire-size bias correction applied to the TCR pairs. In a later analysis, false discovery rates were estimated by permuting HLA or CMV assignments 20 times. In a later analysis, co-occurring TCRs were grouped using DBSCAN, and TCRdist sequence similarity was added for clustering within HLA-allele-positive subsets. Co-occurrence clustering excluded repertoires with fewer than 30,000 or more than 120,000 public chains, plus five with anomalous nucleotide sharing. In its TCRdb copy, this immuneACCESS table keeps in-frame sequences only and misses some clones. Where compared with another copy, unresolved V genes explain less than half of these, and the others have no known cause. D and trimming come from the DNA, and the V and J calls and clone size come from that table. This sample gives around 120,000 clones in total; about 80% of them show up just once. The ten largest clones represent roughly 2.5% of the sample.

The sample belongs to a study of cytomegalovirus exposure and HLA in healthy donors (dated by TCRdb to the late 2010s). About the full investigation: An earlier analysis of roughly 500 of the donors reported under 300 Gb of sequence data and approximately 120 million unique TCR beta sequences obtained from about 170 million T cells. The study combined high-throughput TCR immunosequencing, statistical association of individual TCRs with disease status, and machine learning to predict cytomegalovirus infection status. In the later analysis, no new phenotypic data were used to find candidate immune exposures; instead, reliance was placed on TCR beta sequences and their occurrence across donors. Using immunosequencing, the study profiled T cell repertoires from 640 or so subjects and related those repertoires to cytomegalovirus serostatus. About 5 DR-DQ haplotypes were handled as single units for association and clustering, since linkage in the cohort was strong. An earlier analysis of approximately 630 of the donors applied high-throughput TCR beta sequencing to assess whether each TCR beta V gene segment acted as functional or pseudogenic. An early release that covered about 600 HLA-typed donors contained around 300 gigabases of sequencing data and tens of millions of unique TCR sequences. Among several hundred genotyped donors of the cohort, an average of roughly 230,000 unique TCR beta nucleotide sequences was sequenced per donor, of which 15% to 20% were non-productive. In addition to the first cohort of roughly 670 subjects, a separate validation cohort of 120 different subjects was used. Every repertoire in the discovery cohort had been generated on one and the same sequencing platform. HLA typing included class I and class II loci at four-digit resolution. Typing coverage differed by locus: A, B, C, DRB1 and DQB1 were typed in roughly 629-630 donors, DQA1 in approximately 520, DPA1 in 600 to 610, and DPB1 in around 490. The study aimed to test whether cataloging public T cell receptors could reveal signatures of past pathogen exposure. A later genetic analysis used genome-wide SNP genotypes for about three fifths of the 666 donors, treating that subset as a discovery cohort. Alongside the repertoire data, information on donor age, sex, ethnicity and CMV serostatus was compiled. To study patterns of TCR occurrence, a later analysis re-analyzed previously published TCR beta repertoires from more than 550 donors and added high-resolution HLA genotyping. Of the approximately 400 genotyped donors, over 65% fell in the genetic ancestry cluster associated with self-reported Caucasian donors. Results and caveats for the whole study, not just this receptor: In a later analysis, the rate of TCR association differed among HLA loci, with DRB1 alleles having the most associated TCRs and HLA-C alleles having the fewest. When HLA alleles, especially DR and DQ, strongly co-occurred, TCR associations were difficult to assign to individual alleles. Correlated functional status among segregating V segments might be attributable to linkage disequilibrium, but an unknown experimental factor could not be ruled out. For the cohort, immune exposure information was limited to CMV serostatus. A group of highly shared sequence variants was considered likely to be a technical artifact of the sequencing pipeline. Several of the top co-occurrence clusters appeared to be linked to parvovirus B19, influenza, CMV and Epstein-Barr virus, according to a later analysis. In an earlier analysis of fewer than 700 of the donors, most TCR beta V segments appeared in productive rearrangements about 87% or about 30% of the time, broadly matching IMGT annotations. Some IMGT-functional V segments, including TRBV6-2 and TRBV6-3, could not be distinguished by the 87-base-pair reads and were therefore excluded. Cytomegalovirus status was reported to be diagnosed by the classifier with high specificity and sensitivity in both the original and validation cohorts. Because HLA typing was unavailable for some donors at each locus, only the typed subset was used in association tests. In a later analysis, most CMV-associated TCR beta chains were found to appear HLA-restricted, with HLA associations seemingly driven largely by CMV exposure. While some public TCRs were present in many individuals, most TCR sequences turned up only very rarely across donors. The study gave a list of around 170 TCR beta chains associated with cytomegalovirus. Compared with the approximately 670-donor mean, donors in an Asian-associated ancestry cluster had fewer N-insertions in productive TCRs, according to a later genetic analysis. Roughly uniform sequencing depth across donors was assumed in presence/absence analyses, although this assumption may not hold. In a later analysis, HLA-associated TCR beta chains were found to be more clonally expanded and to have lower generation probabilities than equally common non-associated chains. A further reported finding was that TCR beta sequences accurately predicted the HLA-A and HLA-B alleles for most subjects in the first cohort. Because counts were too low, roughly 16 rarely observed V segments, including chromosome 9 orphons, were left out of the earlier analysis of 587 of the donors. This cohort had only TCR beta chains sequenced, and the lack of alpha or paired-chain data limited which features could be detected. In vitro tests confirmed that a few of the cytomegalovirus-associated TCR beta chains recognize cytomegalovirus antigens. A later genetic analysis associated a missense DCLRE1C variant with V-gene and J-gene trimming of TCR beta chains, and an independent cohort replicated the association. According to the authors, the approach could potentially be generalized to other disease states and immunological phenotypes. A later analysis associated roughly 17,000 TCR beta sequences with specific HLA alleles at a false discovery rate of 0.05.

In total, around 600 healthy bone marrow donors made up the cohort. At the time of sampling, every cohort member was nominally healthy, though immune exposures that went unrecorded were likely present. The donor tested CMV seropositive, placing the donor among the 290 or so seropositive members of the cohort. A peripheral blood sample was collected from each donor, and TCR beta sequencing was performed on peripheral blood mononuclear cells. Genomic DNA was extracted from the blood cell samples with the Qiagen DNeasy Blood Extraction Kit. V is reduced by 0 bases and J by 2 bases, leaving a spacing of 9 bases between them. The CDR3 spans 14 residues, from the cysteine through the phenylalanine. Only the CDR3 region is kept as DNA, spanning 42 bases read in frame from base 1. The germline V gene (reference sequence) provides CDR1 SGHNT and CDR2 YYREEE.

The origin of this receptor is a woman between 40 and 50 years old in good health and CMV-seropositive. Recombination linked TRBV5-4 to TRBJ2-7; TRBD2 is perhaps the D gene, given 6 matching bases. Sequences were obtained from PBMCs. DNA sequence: TGTGCCAGCAGCTTGGGATGGGGGGCCTACGAGCAGTACTTC. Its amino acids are CASSLGWGAYEQYF.